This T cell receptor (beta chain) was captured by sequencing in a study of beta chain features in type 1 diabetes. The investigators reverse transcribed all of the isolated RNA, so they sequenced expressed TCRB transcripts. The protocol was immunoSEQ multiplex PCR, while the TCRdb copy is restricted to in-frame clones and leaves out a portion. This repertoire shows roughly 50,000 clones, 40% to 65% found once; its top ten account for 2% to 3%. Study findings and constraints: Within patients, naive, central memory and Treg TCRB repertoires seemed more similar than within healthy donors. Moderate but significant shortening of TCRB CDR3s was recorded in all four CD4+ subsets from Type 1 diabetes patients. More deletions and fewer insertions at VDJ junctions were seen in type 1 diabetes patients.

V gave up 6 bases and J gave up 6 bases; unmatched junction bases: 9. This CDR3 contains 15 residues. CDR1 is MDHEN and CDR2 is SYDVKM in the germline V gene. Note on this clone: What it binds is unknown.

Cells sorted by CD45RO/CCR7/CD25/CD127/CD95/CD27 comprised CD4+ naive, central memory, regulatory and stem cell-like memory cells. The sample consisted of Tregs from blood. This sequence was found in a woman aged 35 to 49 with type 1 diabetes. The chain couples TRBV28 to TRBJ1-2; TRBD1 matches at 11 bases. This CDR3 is CASSQLRTGGDGYTF. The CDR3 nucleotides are TGTGCCAGCAGCCAACTAAGGACAGGGGGCGATGGCTACACCTTC.